This is a list of T cell receptor beta chains from one sample in a study of graft-versus-host responses after intestinal transplantation. Clones were sequenced by immunoSEQ multiplex PCR, and TCRdb holds only the in-frame ones, with some missing. Here the sample spans approximately 21,000 clones, 55% to 65% being singletons. The sequenced sample was alloreactive CD4+ T cells from a mixed lymphocyte reaction culture, obtained before intestinal transplant. The receptor set was obtained from a human patient who received an intestinal transplant. The CDR3 runs from the conserved cysteine through the conserved F or W. D genes are given only for firm matches. The listing skips clone size in some rows; elsewhere it reads once, few, many or a size class.

>NA|TRBV12-2|TRBJ1-6|once
TGTGCAAGTCGCTTAGAAACAGGGAATTCACCCCTCCACTTT
CASRLETGNSPLHF
>TRBD1|TRBV10-1|TRBJ2-5|NA
TGCGCCAGCAGCACAGGGGTCGAGACCCAGTACTTC
CASSTGVETQYF
>NA|TRBV29-1|TRBJ2-3|NA
TGCAGCGTCGGGAGCACAGATACGCAGTATTTT
CSVGSTDTQYF
>NA|TRBV5-1|TRBJ1-2|few
TGCGCCAGCAGCTTGGGACAGAACTATGGCTACACCTTC
CASSLGQNYGYTF
>TRBD1|TRBV28|TRBJ1-5|NA
TGTGCCAGCATACAGGGGGGACAGCCCCAGCATTTT
CASIQGGQPQHF
>NA|TRBV5-4|TRBJ1-5|few
TGTGCCAGCAGCTCAGGCCCTTATCAGCCCCAGCATTTT
CASSSGPYQPQHF
>TRBD1|TRBV4-3|TRBJ2-2|NA
TGCGCCAGCAGCCGGGACAGGGGACACACCGGGGAGCTGTTTTTT
CASSRDRGHTGELFF
>TRBD1|TRBV6-1|TRBJ2-7|NA
TGTGCCAGCAGCGTCAGGGGGCCCTCCTACGAGCAGTACTTC
CASSVRGPSYEQYF
>NA|TRBV18|TRBJ1-5|NA
TGTGCCAGCTCACCCGATCGGGGGAGGAATCAGCCCCAGCATTTT
CASSPDRGRNQPQHF
>NA|TRBV18|TRBJ1-4|few
TGTGCCAGCTCACCACTGGGTCAGGGCAATGAAAAACTGTTTTTT
CASSPLGQGNEKLFF
>TRBD1|TRBV10-3|TRBJ2-6|once
TGTGCCATCAGTGACCCGACAGGGCCCTTATTCTCTGGGGCCAACGTCCTGACTTTC
CAISDPTGPLFSGANVLTF
>TRBD1|TRBV7-9|TRBJ1-2|few
TGTGCCAGCAGCTTTACAGGGGGAATTAATGGCTACACCTTC
CASSFTGGINGYTF
>NA|TRBV11-2|TRBJ2-1|NA
TGTGCCAGCAGCTTCCTATCGTTTCCGGGACTCCGCAATGAGCAGTTCTTC
CASSFLSFPGLRNEQFF
>TRBD2|TRBV5-1|TRBJ2-2|NA
TGCGCCAGCAGCCCCACCGGACTAGGTTACACCGGGGAGCTGTTTTTT
CASSPTGLGYTGELFF
>NA|TRBV18|TRBJ1-2|NA
TGTGCCAGCTCACCACCGACCCCCGGGACTGGTAATGGCTACACCTTC
CASSPPTPGTGNGYTF
>TRBD1|TRBV7-9|TRBJ1-4|few
TGTGCCAGCAGCTCAGGGGGCGAAAAACTGTTTTTT
CASSSGGEKLFF